This is a list of T cell receptor beta chains from one sample in a study of T cell repertoires in cytomegalovirus infection. TCRdb re-called the reads with MiXCR, one entry per CDR3 protein. The sample consists of some 130,000 distinct CDR3 sequences, around 32% of them appearing once. The antigens these receptors bind are not known. This material consisted of CD8+ T cells from cultured PBMCs, taken from culture after CMV antigen stimulation. The receptors here all came from a human donor in good health (CMV status not recorded). Some clones in this sample may be carry-over from other donors' samples. Both conserved end residues are part of each CDR3. D genes are given only for firm matches. Only part of the rows carry a size: once, few, many, or a class if the clone is expanded.

TRBJ2-7 | NA | NA | TRBV20-1 | TGCAGTGCCCCGAGGGGCTCCTACGAGCAGTACTTC | CSAPRGSYEQYF
TRBJ2-3 | NA | many | TRBV7-9 | TGTGCCAGCAGCTCCCCTCAGGGTGCCCTTATATTTTCAGATACGCAGTATTTT | CASSSPQGALIFSDTQYF
TRBJ2-5 | NA | few | TRBV6-2/TRBV6-3 | TGTGCCAGCACCAGACTACTAGGGCCTCGGGAGACCCAGTACTTC | CASTRLLGPRETQYF
TRBJ2-1 | NA | NA | TRBV6-6 | TGTGCCAGCAGTTACTCAATAGTCTCACTAGGAGGTGAGCAGTTCTTC | CASSYSIVSLGGEQFF
TRBJ2-3 | TRBD2 | once | TRBV2 | TGTGCCAGCAGTGAAGAGGAGGGGCCTAGCGGGGGCTCATTCAAGGATACGCAGTATTTT | CASSEEEGPSGGSFKDTQYF
TRBJ2-3 | NA | few | TRBV6-1 | TGTGCCAGCAGTGAACTAGGACAGTCCACAGATACGCAGTATTTT | CASSELGQSTDTQYF
TRBJ2-7 | TRBD2 | few | TRBV12-3/TRBV12-4 | TGTGCCAGCAGCGTAGGACTAGCGGGGCTCTACTACGAGCAGTACTTC | CASSVGLAGLYYEQYF
TRBJ2-1 | TRBD2 | few | TRBV6-4 | TGTGCCAGCAGTGACACTAGCGGGGGGTTCTACAATGAGCAGTTCTTC | CASSDTSGGFYNEQFF
TRBJ2-7 | NA | few | TRBV27 | TGTGCCAGCAGTGATGGCCCAGGGGCTCTCTACGAGCAGTACTTC | CASSDGPGALYEQYF
TRBJ2-1 | NA | few | TRBV18 | TGTGCCAGCTCCCGCAAGGAGGGCTCCTACAATGAGCAGTTCTTC | CASSRKEGSYNEQFF
TRBJ1-5 | TRBD1 | many | TRBV7-2 | TGTGCCAGCAGCCCAGGCCCGGGACAGGGGGCCTTCAATCAGCCCCAGCATTTT | CASSPGPGQGAFNQPQHF
TRBJ2-5 | NA | few | TRBV20-1 | TGCAGTGCTACCAAAGGGGACGGTCAAGAGACCCAGTACTTC | CSATKGDGQETQYF
TRBJ2-2 | NA | few | TRBV27 | TGTGCCAGCAGCCCTACCCCCAGCGGGCAAATTTTCCCGAACACCGGGGAGCTGTTTTTT | CASSPTPSGQIFPNTGELFF
TRBJ1-6 | NA | NA | TRBV15 | TGTGCCACCAGCAGAGATAGGCCAGTCAATTCACCCCTCCACTTT | CATSRDRPVNSPLHF
TRBJ1-6 | NA | few | TRBV7-9 | TGTGCCAGCAGCCAAGAAAGTGGGCAGGGGCCCTGGGGTTCACCCCTCCACTTT | CASSQESGQGPWGSPLHF
TRBJ2-7 | NA | few | TRBV7-9 | TGTGCCAGCAGCTTATCGGGCTACGAGCAGTACTTC | CASSLSGYEQYF
TRBJ1-1 | NA | NA | TRBV18 | TGTGCCAGCTCTCGTAATATACAGGAGGATAGGGAAGAAGCTTTCTTT | CASSRNIQEDREEAFF
TRBJ2-3 | TRBD2 | many | TRBV7-2 | TGTGCCAGCAGCCGGGACTACCGCACAGATACGCAGTATTTT | CASSRDYRTDTQYF
TRBJ2-1 | NA | few | TRBV18 | TGTGCCAGCTCCGATCATCGGCTAGCGTTGGGGAGTGAGCAGTTCTTC | CASSDHRLALGSEQFF
TRBJ2-1 | NA | many | TRBV28 | TGTGCCAGCAGTCAACGCCGGGGCCCGGGCGATGAGCAGTTCTTC | CASSQRRGPGDEQFF
TRBJ2-5 | TRBD2 | NA | TRBV7-4 | TGTGCCAGCAGTAGTAGCGGGTCCTCTCAAGAGACCCAGTACTTC | CASSSSGSSQETQYF
TRBJ2-3 | NA | NA | TRBV28 | TGTGCCAGCAGTTCGAGCGGGCTAGTCACAGATACGCAGTATTTT | CASSSSGLVTDTQYF
TRBJ2-7 | TRBD2 | few | TRBV7-9 | TGTGCCAGCAGCTTCATAGCCGGGACTAGCTACGAGCAGTACTTC | CASSFIAGTSYEQYF
TRBJ1-1 | TRBD1 | many | TRBV20-1 | TGCAGTGCTAGCCCGACAGGGATGAACACTGAAGCTTTCTTT | CSASPTGMNTEAFF